The clone carrying this TCR beta chain was counted between two and nine times. Its antigen is unidentified. Trimming shortened V by 2 bases and J by 6 bases, and 17 bases separated the two germline ends. The germline CDR1 and CDR2 sequences are MNHNS and SASEGT. This CDR3 spans 15 amino acids. The entry originates in a study of identical twins. Study observations and caveats: Zero-insertion analyses might be partly confounded by invariant T cells like MAIT and iNKT.

TCRdb reprocessed the 5' RACE reads via MiXCR and lists one record per CDR3 protein. This repertoire shows 1,800,000 or so distinct CDR3 sequences, around a third found once; its top ten account for over 0.25%. The sequenced material came from cord blood. The V and J genes are TRBV6-1 and TRBJ2-7; D is undetermined. The clonotype comes from a newborn girl in good health. Written as DNA, the CDR3 is TGTGCCAGCAGTGAATTCGTCCCGCCCCCTCGCGAGCAGTACTTC. Amino acids: CASSEFVPPPREQYF.